This T cell receptor (beta chain) was identified during a study of blood T cell repertoires in COVID-19. This CDR3 spans 14 amino acids. Germline lookup yields CDR1 SGHAT and CDR2 FQNNGV. V dropped 1 base and J dropped 1 base, with 7 bases sitting between them. Only in-frame clones appear in the TCRdb table, and some are missing; sequencing was by immunoSEQ multiplex PCR. The sample shows 200,000 or so clones, 80% to 90% of them seen only once. As for this clone: This sample also contains other DNA sequences that code for the same CDR3.

The TCR comes from a woman in her thirties or forties with acute COVID-19. Sequencing was performed on PBMCs or T cells enriched from blood (not recorded which). The V and J genes are TRBV11-2 and TRBJ1-1; the D is unclear. The CDR3 spells CASSLGARNTEAFF. The DNA for the CDR3 is TGTGCCAGCAGCTTAGGGGCGCGGAACACTGAAGCTTTCTTT.